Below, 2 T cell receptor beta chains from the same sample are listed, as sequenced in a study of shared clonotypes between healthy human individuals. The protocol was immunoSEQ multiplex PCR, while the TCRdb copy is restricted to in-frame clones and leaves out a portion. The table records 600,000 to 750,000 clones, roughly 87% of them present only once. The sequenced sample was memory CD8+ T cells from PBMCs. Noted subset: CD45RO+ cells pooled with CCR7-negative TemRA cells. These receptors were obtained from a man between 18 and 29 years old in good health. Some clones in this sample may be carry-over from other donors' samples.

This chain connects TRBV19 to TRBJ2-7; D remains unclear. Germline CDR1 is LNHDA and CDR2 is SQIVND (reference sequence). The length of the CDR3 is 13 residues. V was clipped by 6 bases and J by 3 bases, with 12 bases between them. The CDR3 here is CASSLLAGYEQYF. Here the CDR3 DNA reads TGTGCCAGTAGCCTACTGGCAGGCTACGAGCAGTACTTC.

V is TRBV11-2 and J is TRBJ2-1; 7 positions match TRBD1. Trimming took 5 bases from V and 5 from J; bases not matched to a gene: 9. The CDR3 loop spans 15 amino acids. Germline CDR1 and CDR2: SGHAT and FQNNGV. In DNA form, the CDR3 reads TGTGCCAGCAGCGGGGGACAGAATTTGGACAATGAGCAGTTCTTC. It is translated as CASSGGQNLDNEQFF.